The entry below gives a single T cell receptor (beta chain) sequence along with its context. The sample belongs to a study of control samples from healthy donors and cancer patients. The table came from immunoSEQ multiplex PCR; TCRdb's copy has only in-frame clones and leaves some out. Of 150,000 to 200,000 clones listed, roughly 91% were seen once; the top ten hold about 1.4%. There are 15 residues in the CDR3. Germline V gene sequence: CDR1 SGDLS, CDR2 YYNGEE. Trimming shortened V by 0 bases and J by 3 bases, and 12 bases separated the two germline ends. Sequences were obtained from blood. The chain employs TRBV9 and TRBJ1-2; D may be TRBD1 (5 bases). This sequence originates from a woman in her 30s in good health. The CDR3 protein is CASSVGSIGDYGYTF. DNA for the CDR3: TGTGCCAGCAGCGTAGGCAGTATAGGGGACTATGGCTACACCTTC.